The 29 T cell receptor beta chains reported below all come from one sample, sequenced in a study of technical replicates of blood from a handful of donors. Using immunoSEQ multiplex PCR, the repertoire was profiled, and TCRdb retains in-frame clones only, with some absent. The table records under 110,000 clones, under 96% of them present only once. The sequenced sample was T cells isolated from PBMCs. Receptors originate from a human donor in good health.

J is TRBJ1-1 and V is TRBV19; 8 bases are a match to TRBD1. This CDR3 spans 16 amino acids. Germline CDR1 reads LNHDA; CDR2 reads SQIVND (reference sequence). V was clipped by 5 bases and J by 2 bases; unmatched bases: 10. CDR3 region: CASSPRYRGGNTEAFF. For the CDR3, the DNA is TGTGCCAGTAGTCCCAGATACAGGGGGGGTAACACTGAAGCTTTCTTT.

The genes are TRBV27 and TRBJ2-3, with 11 bases identical to TRBD2. With V trimmed by 5 bases and J by 3 bases, 4 bases remained unmatched. Germline CDR1 and CDR2: MNHEY and SMNVEV (reference sequence). The CDR3 is 15 amino acids. The CDR3, as DNA: TGTGCCAGCAGTGATTTAGCGGGAGGGACAGATACGCAGTATTTT. This gives the protein CASSDLAGGTDTQYF.

The chain couples TRBV5-1 to TRBJ2-2; D call uncertain. The CDR3 length is 14 residues. Deletions cut 4 bases from V and 4 bases from J, with 11 bases between. From germline, CDR1 is SGHRS and CDR2 YFSETQ. The CDR3 DNA sequence: TGCGCCAGCAGCCCGACTTCTTCCACCGGGGAGCTGTTTTTT. Protein: CASSPTSSTGELFF.

This chain links TRBV10-3 with TRBJ1-2; 7 nucleotides line up with TRBD1. The CDR3 covers 14 residues. Germline-derived CDR1 and CDR2 are ENHRY and SYGVKD. The junction had 8 bases not matched to a gene; V was cut back by 7 bases and J by 3 bases. The CDR3 is CAITRQGMDYGYTF. The CDR3 DNA reads TGTGCCATCACTAGACAGGGCATGGACTATGGCTACACCTTC.

This chain links TRBV10-1 with TRBJ2-3; 10 nucleotides line up with TRBD2. V shed 2 bases and J 3 bases; nucleotides not matched to a gene: 8. Germline V gene data show CDR1 as WNHNN and CDR2 as SYGVQD (reference sequence). The CDR3 extends over 17 amino acids. DNA of the CDR3: TGCGCCAGCAGTGAGAGTCCCAAGCGGGAGGGGACAGATACGCAGTATTTT. Its protein is CASSESPKREGTDTQYF.

This chain joins TRBV7-8 and TRBJ1-5; D possibly corresponds to TRBD1 (6 bases). The CDR3 is 15 amino acids. V dropped 6 bases and J dropped 3 bases, with 15 bases sitting between them. Germline CDR1 is SGHVS and CDR2 is FQNEAQ. The CDR3 DNA reads TGTGCCAGCAGACTGGACAGATCCGCCAATCAGCCCCAGCATTTT. This gives the protein CASRLDRSANQPQHF.

V and J are TRBV7-9 and TRBJ2-1; 8 bases align to TRBD2. The germline gives CDR1 SEHNR, CDR2 FQNEAQ (reference sequence). V shed 5 bases, J shed 8 bases, and the junction held 11 bases outside the gene matches. This CDR3 spans 15 amino acids. CDR3 sequence reads: CASSPVGRAVDEQFF. As DNA, the CDR3 is TGTGCCAGCAGCCCTGTCGGGAGGGCCGTGGATGAGCAGTTCTTC.

The chain carries TRBV13 and TRBJ2-2, with 12 positions matching TRBD2. The CDR3 extends over 20 amino acids. CDR1 and CDR2 from the germline V gene are PRHDT and FYEKMQ (reference sequence). The ends lost 4 bases at V and 0 bases at J; junction bases unmatched: 12. The CDR3 bases are TGTGCCAGCAGCTCCGAGCGGGCTAGCGGGGGGGATTCGAACACCGGGGAGCTGTTTTTT. Its translation is CASSSERASGGDSNTGELFF.

The chain carries TRBV2 and TRBJ1-4; 7 nucleotides match TRBD1. The CDR3 loop spans 14 amino acids. V lost 7 bases, J lost 7 bases, and 9 bases stayed unmatched. CDR1 and CDR2 (germline): SNHLY, FYNNEI. The CDR3: CASNFRTGVEKLFF. CDR3 sequence (DNA): TGTGCCAGCAACTTCAGGACAGGAGTTGAAAAACTGTTTTTT.

The chain uses TRBV5-1 and TRBJ2-1; TRBD1 agrees at 8 bases. Unmatched junction bases numbered 5, after V lost 1 base and J lost 8 bases. Looked up from germline, CDR1 is SGHRS and CDR2 is YFSETQ. CDR3 length: 14 amino acids. In DNA, the CDR3 is TGCGCCAGCAGCTTGTACCAGGGGGCGTATGAGCAGTTCTTC. Protein: CASSLYQGAYEQFF.

The CDR3 reads CASSSEAGTEAFF. The CDR3, as DNA: TGTGCCAGCAGCTCAGAGGCCGGCACTGAAGCTTTCTTT. The J gene is TRBJ1-1, the V gene TRBV7-9; D remains ambiguous. This CDR3 is built from 13 residues. Germline assignment: CDR1 SEHNR and CDR2 FQNEAQ (reference sequence). V was shortened by 4 bases and J by 4 bases, with 10 bases between the two germline ends.

This chain links TRBV14 with TRBJ2-1; D gene unclear. The CDR3 is 11 amino acids. Deletions cut 3 bases from V and 10 bases from J, with 7 bases between. Germline V gives CDR1 SGHDN, CDR2 FVKESK. CDR3 in DNA: TGTGCCAGCAGCCACGACTGGGAGCAGTTCTTC. Amino acid sequence: CASSHDWEQFF.

The V and J genes are TRBV5-5 and TRBJ2-3, with D possibly TRBD1 on 5 matching bases. V was shortened by 4 bases and J by 5 bases, with 14 bases between the two germline ends. CDR3 length: 14 residues. Germline V lookup: CDR1 SGHKS, CDR2 YYEKEE (reference sequence). As DNA, the CDR3 is TGTGCCAGCAGCCCTGCTGGGGCTCAAGATACGCAGTATTTT. Its protein is CASSPAGAQDTQYF.

This chain joins TRBV7-3 and TRBJ2-5; 11 positions agree with TRBD2. From germline, CDR1 is SGHTA and CDR2 FQGTGA. V gave up 5 bases and J gave up 5 bases; unmatched junction bases: 7. The CDR3 is 15 amino acids. Written as DNA, the CDR3 is TGTGCCAGCAGCCTTAGCGGGGGGGCTGTGGAGACCCAGTACTTC. Its translation is CASSLSGGAVETQYF.

The gene calls are TRBV7-9 and TRBJ1-4, with 9 bases matching TRBD1. CDR3 size: 16 residues. The ends lost 3 bases at V and 5 bases at J; junction bases unmatched: 7. The germline CDR1 and CDR2 sequences are SEHNR and FQNEAQ (reference sequence). The CDR3, as DNA: TGTGCCAGCAGCTTCGGACAGGGGATGGGGAATGAAAAACTGTTTTTT. Translating it yields CASSFGQGMGNEKLFF.

The chain joins TRBV27 to TRBJ2-1; maybe TRBD2 (5 bases). Trimming took 7 bases from V and 7 from J, leaving 17 bases between them. Germline V gives CDR1 MNHEY, CDR2 SMNVEV (reference sequence). This CDR3 region has 14 residues. CDR3 amino acids: CASNPAGVVNEQFF. The CDR3 DNA reads as TGTGCCAGCAATCCGGCGGGTGTGGTTAATGAGCAGTTCTTC.

The chain has TRBV5-4 and TRBJ2-7, with D possibly TRBD2 on 5 matching bases. The length of the CDR3 is 13 residues. V was clipped by 5 bases and J by 2 bases, with 11 bases between them. Germline CDR1 reads SGHNT; CDR2 reads YYREEE (reference sequence). The CDR3 nucleotides read TGTGCCAGCAGTTCCGCCGGGACCTACGAGCAGTACTTC. Protein product: CASSSAGTYEQYF. The full variable domain, completed using reference TRBV5-4 and TRBJ2-7, is ETGVTQSPTHLIKTRGQQVTLRCSSQSGHNTVSWYQQALGQGPQFIFQYYREEENGRGNFPPRFSGLQFPNYSSELNVNALELDDSALYLCASSSAGTYEQYFGPGTRLTVT.

The CDR3 DNA reads as TGTGCCAGCAGTCGGCCCATCTCCCGACAGGGCTGGTGGTATGGCTACACCTTC. Protein sequence: CASSRPISRQGWWYGYTF. The genes are TRBV28 and TRBJ1-2; 7 nucleotides line up with TRBD1. CDR3 length: 18 residues. V lost 5 bases, J lost 5 bases, and 20 bases stayed unmatched. In germline, CDR1 is MDHEN, CDR2 SYDVKM.

This clone was recorded only once. This chain uses TRBV5-1 with TRBJ2-7; TRBD2 aligns across 14 bases. V was pared by 3 bases and J by 7 bases, with 9 bases of the junction left unmatched. The germline CDR1 and CDR2 sequences are SGHRS and YFSETQ. This CDR3 has 16 amino acids. CDR3 sequence: CASSWTSGGPGLEQYF. CDR3 DNA: TGCGCCAGCAGCTGGACTAGCGGGGGGCCAGGTTTAGAGCAGTACTTC. The variable domain in full, completed from reference TRBV5-1 and TRBJ2-7, reads KAGVTQTPRYLIKTRGQQVTLSCSPISGHRSVSWYQQTPGQGLQFLFEYFSETQRNKGNFPGRFSGRQFSNSRSEMNVSTLELGDSALYLCASSWTSGGPGLEQYFGPGTRLTVT.

The V call is TRBV30, the J call TRBJ1-1, with D unclear. Germline V gene data show CDR1 as GTSNPN and CDR2 as SVGIG (reference sequence). Trimming pared 1 base from V and 0 bases from J, leaving 3 bases between. This CDR3 is 12 amino acids long. The CDR3 region has the DNA TGTGCCTGGAGTGGCGTGAACACTGAAGCTTTCTTT. It yields the protein CAWSGVNTEAFF.

The rearrangement joins TRBV7-6 to TRBJ2-7; maybe TRBD2 (5 bases). V was shortened by 9 bases and J by 7 bases, with 16 bases between the two germline ends. Looked up from germline, CDR1 is SGHVS and CDR2 is FNYEAQ. The CDR3 runs to 12 residues. The CDR3 nucleotides read TGTGCCAGTTCCTTGCTGGGCGGGGAGCAGTACTTC. Translation: CASSLLGGEQYF.

In DNA form, the CDR3 reads TGTGCCAGCAGCGAAACAGGGGGTGAAGCTTTCTTT. It specifies CASSETGGEAFF. The chain recombines TRBV7-3 with TRBJ1-1, with 8 nucleotides matching TRBD1. V shed 5 bases and J 7 bases; nucleotides not matched to a gene: 3. The CDR3 loop spans 12 amino acids. Per the germline V gene, CDR1 is SGHTA and CDR2 is FQGTGA.

The CDR3: CGSGYSSGNTIYF. CDR3 coding DNA: TGTGGGTCAGGTTATAGCTCTGGAAACACCATATATTTT. This chain links TRBV19 with TRBJ1-3; D is undetermined. The CDR3 contains 13 residues. CDR1 is LNHDA, CDR2 SQIVND, per germline (reference sequence).

The rearrangement uses TRBV7-7 and TRBJ2-7; the match to TRBD2 covers 11 bases. Losses at the gene ends were 5 bases for V and 4 bases for J; bases not matched to a gene: 10. CDR1 is SSHAT, CDR2 FNYEAQ, per germline (reference sequence). The CDR3 length is 16 residues. CDR3 sequence reads: CASSPSLGTSGYEQYF. The CDR3 region has the DNA TGTGCCAGCAGCCCTAGCCTCGGGACTAGCGGTTACGAGCAGTACTTC. Together with reference TRBV7-7 and TRBJ2-7, the CDR3 gives the full variable domain: GAGVSQSPRYKVTKRGQDVTLRCDPISSHATLYWYQQALGQGPEFLTYFNYEAQPDKSGLPSDRFSAERPEGSISTLTIQRTEQRDSAMYRCASSPSLGTSGYEQYFGPGTRLTVT.

The chain is built from TRBV5-4 and TRBJ1-2; 8 bases line up with TRBD1. V lost 4 bases, J lost 8 bases, and 13 bases stayed unmatched. CDR3 length: 15 amino acids. The V gene's germline CDR1 is SGHNT and CDR2 YYREEE (reference sequence). The CDR3 spells CASSPRVDRAEGYTF. The CDR3, as DNA: TGTGCCAGCAGCCCGAGGGTGGACAGGGCCGAGGGCTACACCTTC.

The chain combines TRBV5-6 with TRBJ1-5, with D possibly TRBD1 on 5 matching bases. Looked up from germline, CDR1 is SGHDT and CDR2 is YYEEEE. This CDR3 is 14 amino acids long. V lost 0 bases and J lost 10, with 14 bases in between. As DNA, the CDR3 is TGTGCCAGCAGCTTGGGCGGGGGTAGGCGACCCCAGCATTTT. This sequence encodes CASSLGGGRRPQHF.

The CDR3 DNA is TGTGCCAGCAGCTCCCCTAGCGGGGAGAAGTACAATGAGCAGTTCTTC. It is translated as CASSSPSGEKYNEQFF. The chain uses TRBV7-6 and TRBJ2-1; 9 bases map to TRBD2. Trimming removed 4 bases from V and 4 bases from J; junction bases left unmatched: 8. Germline V lookup: CDR1 SGHVS, CDR2 FNYEAQ. The CDR3 has 16 amino acids.

This chain links TRBV4-2 with TRBJ2-7; D is perhaps TRBD2 (5 bases). The CDR3 has 15 residues. Germline assignment: CDR1 LGHNA and CDR2 YNFKEQ. V lost 0 bases to trimming and J lost 0 bases, with 9 bases between them. The CDR3 nucleotides are TGTGCCAGCAGCCAAGAGGACTCGGTCTCCTACGAGCAGTACTTC. Its protein is CASSQEDSVSYEQYF.

The chain recombines TRBV10-3 with TRBJ1-2; 9 nucleotides agree with TRBD1. CDR1 and CDR2 (germline): ENHRY, SYGVKD. CDR3 size: 14 residues. Trimming at V came to 6 bases and at J to 8 bases, leaving 10 bases not matched to a gene. Here the CDR3 DNA reads TGTGCCATCAGGGAGGACAGGGGAAGAGGAGGCTACACCTTC. Protein product: CAIREDRGRGGYTF.